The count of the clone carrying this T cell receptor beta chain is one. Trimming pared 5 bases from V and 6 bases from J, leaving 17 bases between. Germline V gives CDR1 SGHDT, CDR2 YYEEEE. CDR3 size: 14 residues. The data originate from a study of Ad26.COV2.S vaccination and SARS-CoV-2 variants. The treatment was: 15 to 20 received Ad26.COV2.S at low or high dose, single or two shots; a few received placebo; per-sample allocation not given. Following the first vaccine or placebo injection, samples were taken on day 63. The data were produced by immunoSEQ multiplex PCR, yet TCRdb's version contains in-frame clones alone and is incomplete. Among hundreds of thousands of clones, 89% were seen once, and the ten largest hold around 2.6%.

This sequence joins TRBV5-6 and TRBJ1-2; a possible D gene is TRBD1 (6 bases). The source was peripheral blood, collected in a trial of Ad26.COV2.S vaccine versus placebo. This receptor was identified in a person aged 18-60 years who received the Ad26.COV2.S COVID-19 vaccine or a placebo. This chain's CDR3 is CASSRVTGPDGYTF. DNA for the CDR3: TGTGCCAGCAGTCGAGTCACAGGGCCGGATGGCTACACCTTC.